This T cell receptor beta chain was found in a study of OX40 agonist ivuxolimab in advanced cancers. Study overall: A male proportion of 70% to 90% was recorded, with mean age around 62 years and range about 23 to 90.

Overall study results and limits: At 0.1 to 3.0 mg/kg and by week 6, CD4+ and CD8+ T cells in the blood had expanded clonally. Relatively little clonal expansion, among the lowest observed, appeared in partial responders at 0.1-3.0 mg/kg.

Note on this clone: Its specificity is not known.

Assay used: immunoSEQ multiplex PCR; TCRdb lists only in-frame clones, some missing. The table records tens of thousands of clones, approximately 89% of them present only once. Autoimmune disease history or systemic immunosuppression led to patient exclusion. The CDR3 is 15 residues long. The junction had 7 bases not matched to a gene; V was cut back by 9 bases and J by 0 bases. Germline V gives CDR1 WNHNN, CDR2 SYGVQD (reference sequence). The chain has TRBV10-1 and TRBJ1-3; 8 nucleotides match TRBD1. This sequence was found in an adult with an advanced solid tumor such as melanoma, head and neck, liver or kidney cancer. The sample consisted of CD4+ or CD8+ T cells sorted from blood, taken in a trial of the OX40 agonist ivuxolimab. The CDR3 sequence is CASRQGLSSGNTIYF. The CDR3 coding sequence is TGCGCCAGTCGACAGGGGTTAAGCTCTGGAAACACCATATATTTT.